The sequence of this T cell receptor beta chain was determined in a study of technical replicates of blood from several donors. Sequencing was performed with immunoSEQ multiplex PCR; in TCRdb, only in-frame clones are kept and a portion is missing. This sample has approximately 66,000 clones, with 88% found just once. Germline V gives CDR1 SNHLY, CDR2 FYNNEI. The length of the CDR3 is 19 residues. Unmatched junction bases numbered 10, after V lost 2 bases and J lost 1 base. The gene calls are TRBV2 and TRBJ2-3; 12 bases map to TRBD2. The sample consisted of PBMCs. The origin of this receptor is a human donor in good health. Some clones in this sample may be carry-over from other donors' samples. CDR3 loop: CASSESWASGREGTDTQYF. Written as DNA, the CDR3 is TGTGCCAGCAGTGAAAGTTGGGCTAGCGGGAGGGAGGGCACAGATACGCAGTATTTT.